Each of the 30 T cell receptor delta chains below was sequenced from the same sample in a study of gamma-delta chains in newborns, infants, children. TCRdb reprocessed the reads through CATT. The sample includes a few thousand delta-chain clones, less than 2.5% of them seen just once. Input material: blood. These receptors were collected from a child who was a newborn, infant or young child, either healthy, febrile or measles-vaccinated (not recorded which).

Details on this clone: This may stem from a read error, because a much larger clone lies one nucleotide away. The gene calls are TRDV2 and TRDJ3; TRDD3 aligns across 8 bases. The CDR3 spans 23 residues. Trimming removed 3 bases from V and 0 bases from J; junction bases left unmatched: 21. Germline CDR1 is GEAIGNYY and CDR2 is EKD. The chain's CDR3 is CACDAGPFGGSTRSSWDTRQMFF. CDR3 sequence (DNA): TGTGCCTGTGACGCGGGACCCTTTGGGGGATCGACCCGTAGCTCCTGGGACACCCGACAGATGTTTTTC.

As for this clone: This is likely an artifact of a read error, given a far larger clone one base away. The sample carries other DNA sequences with the same CDR3. The V gene is TRDV2, the J gene TRDJ3, with 9 positions matching TRDD3. The CDR3 is 17 amino acids. Germline V gene lookup returns CDR1 GEAIGNYY and CDR2 EKD. In DNA form, the CDR3 reads TGTGCCTGCGACACCGTGGGGGATACCTGGGACACCCGACAGATGTTTTTC. This encodes CACDTVGDTWDTRQMFF.

This clone was observed a handful of times. This CDR3 is also generated by other DNA sequences in the sample. The chain employs TRDV2 and TRDJ3; TRDD3 matches 8 bases. The junction had 3 bases not matched to a gene; V was cut back by 0 bases and J by 3 bases. The CDR3 sequence is 17 residues long. Germline-derived CDR1 and CDR2 are GEAIGNYY and EKD. Written as DNA, the CDR3 is TGTGCCTGTGACACCGTCGGGGGATACTGGGACACCCGACAGATGTTTTTC. The encoded protein is CACDTVGGYWDTRQMFF.

This chain links TRDV2 with TRDJ3; TRDD3 agrees at 8 bases. The CDR3 length is 18 residues. The ends lost 2 bases at V and 1 base at J; junction bases unmatched: 6. Germline V gives CDR1 GEAIGNYY, CDR2 EKD. The CDR3 sequence: CACDKRDTRSWDTRQMFF. The DNA for the CDR3 is TGTGCCTGTGACAAGCGGGATACGCGGTCCTGGGACACCCGACAGATGTTTTTC.

The chain employs TRDV2 and TRDJ1; TRDD3 aligns across 8 bases. V dropped 4 bases and J dropped 1; count of bases not matched to a gene: 4. Germline CDR1 GEAIGNYY, CDR2 EKD. CDR3 length: 14 residues. CDR3 sequence (DNA): TGTGCCTGTGAGCCTTGGGGGATCACCGATAAACTCATCTTT. Encoded protein: CACEPWGITDKLIF.

As for this clone: This likely reflects a read error, since a far larger clone is one base away. J is TRDJ1 and V is TRDV2; 10 nucleotides agree with TRDD3. This CDR3 region has 14 residues. The germline V gene encodes CDR1 GEAIGNYY and CDR2 EKD. CDR3 sequence reads: CARDILGDTDKLIF. In DNA, the CDR3 is TGTGCCCGTGACATACTGGGGGATACCGATAAACTCATCTTT.

By sample fraction, this clone is medium-sized (0.01 to 0.1%). The chain couples TRDV3 to TRDJ1; 10 bases agree with TRDD3. This CDR3 spans 19 amino acids. Trimming took 3 bases from V and 3 from J; bases not matched to a gene: 22. CDR1 TVYSNPD and CDR2 GDNSRS come from the germline V gene (reference sequence). The CDR3 DNA reads TGTGCCTTCCAATCCCCTACAATAAACTGGGGGATTAGGGCCGATAAACTCATCTTT. Protein: CAFQSPTINWGIRADKLIF. Drawing the rest from reference TRDV3 and TRDJ1, the complete variable domain is CDKVTQSSPDQTVASGSEVVLLCTYDTVYSNPDLFWYRIRPDYSFQFVFYGDNSRSEGADFTQGRFSVKHILTQKAFHLVISPVRTEDSATYYCAFQSPTINWGIRADKLIFGKGTRVTVEP.

The V gene is TRDV2, the J gene TRDJ1; 11 bases match TRDD3. The CDR3 consists of 15 residues. J gave up 8 bases and V 3 bases, and 10 bases lay outside the gene matches. Germline CDR1 is GEAIGNYY and CDR2 is EKD. The CDR3 sequence: CACDALLGDTRKLIF. CDR3 sequence (DNA): TGTGCCTGTGACGCTCTTCTGGGGGATACAAGGAAACTCATCTTT.

To note about this clone: A read error is the likely source, as a far larger clone sits one nucleotide away. This sample includes further DNA sequences coding for the same CDR3. The chain couples TRDV2 to TRDJ3, with TRDD3 matching over 11 bases. The junction had 3 bases not matched to a gene; V was cut back by 1 base and J by 2 bases. Germline lookup yields CDR1 GEAIGNYY and CDR2 EKD. The CDR3 loop spans 18 amino acids. CDR3 DNA sequence: TGTGCCTGTGACACGGTACTGGGGGATACCTGGGACACCCGACAGATGTTTTTC. This encodes CACDTVLGDTWDTRQMFF.

In its sample, this clone is large. Other DNA sequences from this sample encode an identical CDR3 as well. The chain couples TRDV2 to TRDJ3, with 9 bases fitting TRDD3. The CDR3 runs to 18 residues. Germline CDR1 GEAIGNYY, CDR2 EKD. With 0 bases clipped from V and 0 bases from J, the junction kept 2 bases outside the gene matches. CDR3 in DNA: TGTGCCTGTGACACCGGGGGATACAGCTCCTGGGACACCCGACAGATGTTTTTC. Translated, it gives CACDTGGYSSWDTRQMFF.

This rearrangement joins TRDV1 to TRDJ1; TRDD3 aligns across 7 bases. Losses at the gene ends were 0 bases for V and 0 bases for J; bases not matched to a gene: 16. Germline CDR1 and CDR2: TSWWSYY and QGS. The CDR3 is made up of 20 amino acids. CDR3: CALGELRLRYWGSYTDKLIF. Written as DNA, the CDR3 is TGTGCTCTTGGGGAACTCCGCTTAAGGTACTGGGGATCGTACACCGATAAACTCATCTTT.

J is TRDJ1 and V is TRDV2; 10 nucleotides match TRDD3. The length of the CDR3 is 17 residues. With V trimmed by 3 bases and J by 2 bases, 11 bases remained unmatched. Germline lookup yields CDR1 GEAIGNYY and CDR2 EKD. The CDR3 DNA follows: TGTGCCTGTGACTCCTTACTGGGGGATGAAGGGACCGATAAACTCATCTTT. Its translation: CACDSLLGDEGTDKLIF.

The chain has TRDV2 and TRDJ1; 13 nucleotides match TRDD3. CDR1 is GEAIGNYY and CDR2 is EKD in the germline V gene. The junction had 12 bases not matched to a gene; V was cut back by 3 bases and J by 0 bases. The CDR3 length is 19 residues. This chain's CDR3 is CACDPLLTGGYGDTDKLIF. CDR3 nucleotides: TGTGCCTGTGACCCCCTTCTTACTGGGGGATACGGGGACACCGATAAACTCATCTTT.

The V gene is TRDV1, the J gene TRDJ3; 7 nucleotides align to TRDD3. The CDR3 contains 22 residues. Germline values: CDR1 TSWWSYY, CDR2 QGS. The ends lost 3 bases at V and 0 bases at J; junction bases unmatched: 17. CDR3 in amino acids: CALGEILTGDSLSSWDTRQMFF. In DNA, the CDR3 is TGTGCTCTTGGGGAGATTCTAACGGGGGATTCTCTTAGCTCCTGGGACACCCGACAGATGTTTTTC.

This clone has only a few counts. This chain connects TRDV2 to TRDJ3, with 7 bases that match TRDD3. Germline CDR1 and CDR2: GEAIGNYY and EKD. This CDR3 comprises 18 residues. V lost 0 bases and J lost 0; bases outside the gene matches: 4. The CDR3 loop is CACDTGGFYSWDTRQMFF. DNA for the CDR3: TGTGCCTGTGACACCGGGGGATTTTACTCCTGGGACACCCGACAGATGTTTTTC.

Remarks on this clone: This could be a read error, since a much larger clone is one nucleotide away. Other DNA sequences in the sample encode the same CDR3. The chain recombines TRDV2 with TRDJ3, with a weak D call TRDD3 (6 bases). The germline gives CDR1 GEAIGNYY, CDR2 EKD. This CDR3 has 19 residues. Here the CDR3 DNA reads TGTGCATGTGACACTTGGGGGGCCCCCAGCTCCTGGGACACCCGACAGATGTTTTTC. This codes for CACDTWGAPSSWDTRQMFF.

This clone has just a few counts. V and J are TRDV2 and TRDJ3; TRDD3 matches at 9 bases. V was pared by 3 bases and J by 0 bases, with 5 bases of the junction left unmatched. This CDR3 region has 18 residues. CDR1 and CDR2 (germline): GEAIGNYY, EKD. The CDR3 region has the DNA TGTGCCTGTGACTCCCTACTGGGGGACTCCTGGGACACCCGACAGATGTTTTTC. Amino acids: CACDSLLGDSWDTRQMFF.

This clone was detected a few times. The germline gene is not matched at one end of the junction; a read error may be the cause. The chain carries TRDV2 and TRDJ3; 11 bases are a match to TRDD3. This CDR3 spans 21 amino acids. Germline values: CDR1 GEAIGNYY, CDR2 EKD. The CDR3 region is CACDTVVGDTSSSWDTRQMFF. In DNA form, the CDR3 reads TGTGCCTGCGACACCGTGGTGGGGGATACGTCGAGCTCCTGGGACACCCGACAGATGTTTTTC.

In regard to this clone: A read error is possible here, since a much larger clone lies one base away. V gene TRDV2 combines with J gene TRDJ1; TRDD3 matches at 10 bases. The CDR3 length is 17 residues. In germline, CDR1 is GEAIGNYY, CDR2 EKD. The chain's CDR3 is CACDTGSGGYYTDKLTF. CDR3 sequence (DNA): TGTGCCTGTGACACCGGGAGTGGGGGATACTACACCGATAAACTCACCTTT.

The J gene was identified as TRDJ3, and no V gene was called; the table calls TRDD3, which could not be checked here. The CDR3 extends over 20 amino acids. CDR3: CACDTVSGGFLTWDTRQMFF. The CDR3 DNA is TGTGCCTGTGACACCGTCTCTGGGGGATTTTTAACCTGGGACACCCGACAGATGTTTTTC.

This clone was seen a few times. The chain joins TRDV2 to TRDJ1, with 8 bases matching TRDD3. This CDR3 is built from 19 residues. Germline V gene sequence: CDR1 GEAIGNYY, CDR2 EKD. After removal of 3 bases from V and 0 bases from J, the junction contained 17 bases not matched to a gene. This CDR3 reads CACDPLLGGTREYTDKLIF. The CDR3 nucleotides read TGTGCCTGTGACCCCTTACTGGGGGGTACGCGCGAGTACACCGATAAACTCATCTTT.

CDR3 in amino acids: CACDTVGGHTDKLIF. The CDR3 DNA reads TGTGCCTGTGACACCGTAGGGGGTCACACCGATAAACTCATCTTT. The chain is built from TRDV2 and TRDJ1; D may be TRDD3 (5 bases). The V gene's germline CDR1 is GEAIGNYY and CDR2 EKD. V was clipped by 0 bases and J by 0 bases, with 10 bases between them. CDR3 length: 15 residues.

Details on this clone: A far larger clone is a single base away, which makes a read error likely. Other DNA sequences of this sample code for an identical CDR3. The V and J genes are TRDV2 and TRDJ1; the D is unclear. This CDR3 region has 16 residues. Germline lookup yields CDR1 GEAIGNYY and CDR2 EKD. Written as DNA, the CDR3 is TGTGCCTGTGACACCGTTTCTATCCGGCGGGAAGATAAACTTATCTTT. Its protein is CACDTVSIRREDKLIF.

In its sample, this clone ranks as large. The rearrangement links TRDV2 to TRDJ3, with 10 bases aligning to TRDD3. CDR1 GEAIGNYY and CDR2 EKD come from the germline V gene. The CDR3 contains 19 residues. V lost 4 bases to trimming and J lost 0 bases; unmatched junction nucleotides: 8. CDR3 loop: CACDHLTGGSSWDTRQMFF. In nucleotides, the CDR3 is TGTGCCTGTGATCACCTTACTGGGGGATCCTCCTGGGACACCCGACAGATGTTTTTC.

The V gene is TRDV1, the J gene TRDJ1; TRDD3 aligns across 9 bases. After removal of 0 bases from V and 0 bases from J, the junction contained 14 bases not matched to a gene. This CDR3 is built from 20 residues. Germline values: CDR1 TSWWSYY, CDR2 QGS. In DNA form, the CDR3 reads TGTGCTCTTGGGGAACTCGCCGCAGGGCACTGGGGGAACTACACCGATAAACTCATCTTT. It yields the protein CALGELAAGHWGNYTDKLIF.

Notes on this clone: Since a much larger clone is just one base distant, this may be a read error. This CDR3 is also generated by other DNA sequences in the sample. V is TRDV2 and J is TRDJ1; 8 bases match TRDD3. The CDR3 sequence is 14 residues long. Germline lookup yields CDR1 GEAIGNYY and CDR2 EKD. For the CDR3, the DNA is TGTGCCTGCGACACCTGGGGGACCACCGATAAACTCATCTTT. It codes for CACDTWGTTDKLIF.

This clone came up a few times. This chain links TRDV1 with TRDJ1; D perhaps matches TRDD2 (5 bases). The V end was cut by 5 bases, the J end by 4 bases, with 11 bases between. CDR1 is TSWWSYY, CDR2 QGS, per germline. The CDR3 runs 13 residues. The CDR3 here is CALGSLPFDKLIF. In DNA, the CDR3 is TGTGCTCTTGGGTCTCTTCCGTTCGATAAACTCATCTTT.

This clone was observed a handful of times. The V gene is TRDV2, the J gene TRDJ2, with D possibly being TRDD3 (6 bases). The CDR3 length is 14 residues. Germline V gene data show CDR1 as GEAIGNYY and CDR2 as EKD. V lost 0 bases, J lost 7 bases, and 11 bases lay in between. CDR3 region: CACDTWGSIAQLFF. CDR3 sequence (DNA): TGTGCCTGTGACACCTGGGGGTCTATAGCACAACTCTTCTTT.

This clone was seen only a few times. The chain employs TRDV2 and TRDJ3; the match to TRDD3 covers 9 bases. The V segment lost 0 bases and the J segment 3 bases; nucleotides outside the gene matches: 5. The germline gives CDR1 GEAIGNYY, CDR2 EKD. The CDR3 consists of 18 residues. The DNA for the CDR3 is TGTGCCTGTGACACCTGGGGGATAAACGACTGGGACACCCGACAGATGTTTTTC. The encoded protein is CACDTWGINDWDTRQMFF.

This clone is medium-sized by share. The chain uses TRDV2 and TRDJ1, with 9 bases identical to TRDD3. The CDR3 sequence is 18 residues long. Germline V lookup: CDR1 GEAIGNYY, CDR2 EKD. V shed 0 bases, J shed 0 bases, and the junction held 10 bases outside the gene matches. As DNA, the CDR3 is TGTGCCTGTGACACCGAAGACGTACTGGGGGAGTACACCGATAAACTCATCTTT. Amino acid sequence: CACDTEDVLGEYTDKLIF.